These 28 T cell receptor beta chains were sequenced from one sample in a study of CD8+ T cells in alopecia areata. cDNA reverse transcribed from extracted RNA served as the sequencing template. The data were produced by immunoSEQ multiplex PCR, yet TCRdb's version contains in-frame clones alone and is incomplete. The sample has 200,000 to 250,000 clones, approximately 45% seen once. Treatment indicated: oral pan-JAK inhibitor, 5-10 mg twice daily. This sample comprised CD4+ T cells sorted from blood, obtained at approximately week 36, from a patient treated with tofacitinib. The receptors stem from a human donor with alopecia areata.

V usage is TRBV14 and J usage is TRBJ2-5; D might be TRBD2 (6 bases). Trimming stripped 1 base from V and 1 base from J, with 13 bases between. CDR1 is SGHDN, CDR2 FVKESK, per germline. The CDR3 consists of 16 residues. The CDR3 region has the DNA TGTGCCAGCAGCCAAGGACGCCAGGGACTCCAAGAGACCCAGTACTTC. Its translation is CASSQGRQGLQETQYF.

The sample holds a few counts of this clone. This sample includes further DNA sequences coding for the same CDR3. The genes are TRBV5-1 and TRBJ2-6, with D tentatively TRBD1 (5 bases). Germline CDR1 and CDR2: SGHRS and YFSETQ. The length of the CDR3 is 15 residues. Trimming took 0 bases from V and 1 from J, leaving 5 bases between them. In DNA, the CDR3 is TGCGCCAGCAGCTTGGCAGGGTCTGGGGCCAACGTCCTGACTTTC. Encoded protein: CASSLAGSGANVLTF. Combining the CDR3 with reference TRBV5-1 and TRBJ2-6 gives the whole variable domain KAGVTQTPRYLIKTRGQQVTLSCSPISGHRSVSWYQQTPGQGLQFLFEYFSETQRNKGNFPGRFSGRQFSNSRSEMNVSTLELGDSALYLCASSLAGSGANVLTFGAGSRLTVL.

This chain links TRBV6-6 with TRBJ2-7; D not resolved. The CDR3 sequence is 12 residues long. Germline V gene lookup returns CDR1 MNHNY and CDR2 SVGAGI (reference sequence). The V end lost 0 bases, the J end lost 5 bases, and 5 bases lay between the germline ends. CDR3 sequence: CASSYSLDEQYF. The CDR3 DNA reads TGTGCCAGCAGTTACTCCCTTGACGAGCAGTACTTC.

The chain carries TRBV6-1 and TRBJ1-1, with D perhaps TRBD1 (5 bases). V was pared by 8 bases and J by 1 base, with 11 bases between. Germline values: CDR1 MNHNS, CDR2 SASEGT. This CDR3 comprises 13 residues. CDR3 region: CASGRVGNTEAFF. The CDR3 bases are TGTGCCAGCGGCAGGGTAGGGAACACTGAAGCTTTCTTT.

The genes are TRBV2 and TRBJ2-5; the D gene is possibly TRBD2 (6 bases). V shed 5 bases and J shed 7 bases, with 17 bases lying between them. The CDR3 has 14 residues. Germline lookup yields CDR1 SNHLY and CDR2 FYNNEI. The CDR3 spells CASSTGSRAGTQYF. The CDR3, as DNA: TGTGCCAGCAGTACCGGGTCGCGAGCGGGGACCCAGTACTTC.

The chain carries TRBV6-1 and TRBJ2-3; tentatively, D is TRBD2 (6 bases). V lost 8 bases and J 0 bases, leaving 12 bases between the germline ends. The CDR3 contains 14 residues. The germline V gene encodes CDR1 MNHNS and CDR2 SASEGT. CDR3 in amino acids: CASAGSWSTDTQYF. The DNA for the CDR3 is TGTGCCAGCGCGGGATCGTGGAGCACAGATACGCAGTATTTT.

The CDR3 reads CATSRAGGVEAFF. The CDR3 DNA follows: TGTGCCACCAGCCGAGCAGGGGGAGTTGAAGCTTTCTTT. V gene TRBV15 combines with J gene TRBJ1-1, with TRBD1 identical over 7 bases. Losses at the gene ends were 5 bases for V and 7 bases for J; bases not matched to a gene: 7. The CDR3 covers 13 residues. Germline CDR1 reads LNHNV; CDR2 reads YYDKDF (reference sequence).

Only a few counts were recorded for this clone. The chain combines TRBV18 with TRBJ2-5; no clear D. This CDR3 has 13 residues. V was trimmed by 3 bases and J by 1 base, leaving 6 bases between them. CDR1 and CDR2 from the germline V gene are KGHSH and LQKENI. CDR3 sequence (DNA): TGTGCCAGCTCACCGGCAATCCAAGAGACCCAGTACTTC. Its translation: CASSPAIQETQYF. Supplemented by reference TRBV18 and TRBJ2-5, the full variable domain reads NAGVMQNPRHLVRRRGQEARLRCSPMKGHSHVYWYRQLPEEGLKFMVYLQKENIIDESGMPKERFSAEFPKEGPSILRIQQVVRGDSAAYFCASSPAIQETQYFGPGTRLLVL.

The CDR3 here is CASSMDRRSPRFF. In DNA, the CDR3 is TGTGCCAGCAGTATGGACAGGCGCTCCCCAAGGTTCTTC. The chain recombines TRBV6-5 with TRBJ2-1; 7 bases align to TRBD1. The germline V gene has CDR1 MNHEY and CDR2 SVGAGI. Trimming at V came to 5 bases and at J to 15 bases, leaving 13 bases not matched to a gene. The CDR3 is 13 amino acids.

The chain joins TRBV9 to TRBJ2-1, with 9 bases fitting TRBD2. Looked up from germline, CDR1 is SGDLS and CDR2 is YYNGEE. The CDR3 consists of 19 residues. After removal of 4 bases from V and 0 bases from J, the junction contained 14 bases not matched to a gene. CDR3 coding DNA: TGTGCCAGCAGCTCCTGGGGGAGCGGGAGGACGAGCTCCTACAATGAGCAGTTCTTC. Translated, it gives CASSSWGSGRTSSYNEQFF.

A note on this clone: The junction departs from germline at one end; a sequencing error may be responsible. The sample contains more than one DNA sequence encoding this CDR3. The chain employs TRBV30 and TRBJ2-4; no firm D call. The V gene's germline CDR1 is GTSNPN and CDR2 SVGIG (reference sequence). This CDR3 has 12 residues. The DNA of the CDR3 is TGTGCTTGGAGTTTAGCCAAAAACATTCAGTACTTC. It is translated as CAWSLAKNIQYF.

This clone was seen only a few times. A far more abundant clone sits one base away, making this likely a read error. Within the sample, other DNA sequences also encode this same CDR3. V is TRBV27 and J is TRBJ1-2; D gene unclear. The CDR3 loop spans 15 amino acids. Trimming left V 0 bases short and J 1 base short, with 9 bases between. Germline V lookup: CDR1 MNHEY, CDR2 SMNVEV (reference sequence). The CDR3 coding sequence is TGTGCCAGCAGTTTATCCCCTCGGGATAACTATGGCTACACCTTC. Translated, it gives CASSLSPRDNYGYTF.

The rearrangement links TRBV7-2 to TRBJ2-1; possible D gene TRBD1, 5 bases. The CDR3 has 15 amino acids. Germline lookup yields CDR1 SGHTA and CDR2 FQGNSA. V gave up 2 bases and J gave up 6 bases, with 14 bases separating them. CDR3 in amino acids: CASSLIGATANEQFF. CDR3 sequence (DNA): TGTGCCAGCAGCTTAATAGGGGCCACTGCCAATGAGCAGTTCTTC.

A single count supports this clone. V is TRBV11-1 and J is TRBJ2-7; a weak D match, TRBD2 (6 bases). The germline gives CDR1 SGHAT, CDR2 FQDESV (reference sequence). This CDR3 is 14 amino acids long. V gave up 1 base and J gave up 6 bases, with 13 bases separating them. The CDR3 is CASSLDAGPGEQYF. CDR3 bases: TGTGCCAGCAGCTTAGATGCGGGACCGGGCGAGCAGTACTTC.

This clone showed up many times. One end of the junction does not line up with germline, which may come from a read error. V is TRBV7-2 and J is TRBJ2-3, with D possibly matching TRBD2 (6 bases). The CDR3 extends over 13 amino acids. Per germline, CDR1 SGHTA and CDR2 FQGNSA. The CDR3, as DNA: TGTGCCAGCAGCCCCGTCGGGGTCGGGGGACCAAAGTTT. Translation: CASSPVGVGGPKF.

The chain recombines TRBV29-1 with TRBJ2-5; the D gene is possibly TRBD2 (6 bases). The CDR3 loop spans 14 amino acids. Germline V gene sequence: CDR1 SQVTM, CDR2 ANQGSEA. The V end was cut by 3 bases, the J end by 2 bases, with 13 bases between. CDR3 loop: CSVERGLGQETQYF. The DNA for the CDR3 is TGCAGCGTTGAGAGGGGACTGGGACAAGAGACCCAGTACTTC.

This chain uses TRBV18 with TRBJ2-7; 9 bases fit TRBD2. The CDR3 loop spans 17 amino acids. The trim removed 3 bases at V and 6 bases at J, leaving 15 bases unmatched. Germline loops: CDR1 KGHSH, CDR2 LQKENI. The CDR3 loop is CASSPQPLAGGPLEQYF. For the CDR3, the DNA is TGTGCCAGCTCACCCCAACCCCTTGCGGGAGGGCCCCTCGAGCAGTACTTC.

The chain couples TRBV6-1 to TRBJ2-3; D unclear. The V end lost 6 bases, the J end lost 5 bases, and 9 bases lay between the germline ends. The CDR3 covers 12 residues. Germline lookup yields CDR1 MNHNS and CDR2 SASEGT. The CDR3 spells CASSDTVDTQYF. CDR3 sequence (DNA): TGTGCCAGCAGCGATACTGTAGATACGCAGTATTTT.

V gene TRBV30 combines with J gene TRBJ2-2; D ambiguous. The V end lost 8 bases, the J end lost 11 bases, and 9 bases lay between the germline ends. Per germline, CDR1 GTSNPN and CDR2 SVGIG (reference sequence). The CDR3 sequence is 9 residues long. This chain's CDR3 is CARPRELFF. Here the CDR3 DNA reads TGTGCCCGCCCGAGAGAGCTGTTTTTT.

The V and J genes are TRBV29-1 and TRBJ2-5; TRBD2 matches at 7 bases. There are 15 residues in the CDR3. V was pared by 4 bases and J by 4 bases, with 12 bases of the junction left unmatched. Germline CDR1 reads SQVTM; CDR2 reads ANQGSEA. The CDR3 is CSVGGASGTPETQYF. The CDR3 nucleotides are TGCAGCGTTGGGGGTGCTAGCGGTACCCCAGAGACCCAGTACTTC.

This clone turned up a few times. The chain recombines TRBV29-1 with TRBJ2-2; D unresolved. The CDR3 totals 12 residues. V shed 7 bases and J shed 4 bases, with 10 bases lying between them. Per germline, CDR1 SQVTM and CDR2 ANQGSEA. CDR3 sequence: CSGRWGTGELFF. In DNA, the CDR3 is TGCAGCGGACGGTGGGGCACCGGGGAGCTGTTTTTT.

The chain employs TRBV5-1 and TRBJ2-6, with D unresolved. Per the germline V gene, CDR1 is SGHRS and CDR2 is YFSETQ. V lost 0 bases and J lost 2, with 6 bases in between. The CDR3 consists of 15 residues. This chain's CDR3 is CASSLGPAGANVLTF. The CDR3 bases are TGCGCCAGCAGCTTGGGTCCAGCTGGGGCCAACGTCCTGACTTTC.

This clone was detected a few times. This chain links TRBV2 with TRBJ2-7, with a weak D call TRBD2 (6 bases). Germline values: CDR1 SNHLY, CDR2 FYNNEI. Trimming pared 6 bases from V and 6 bases from J, leaving 9 bases between. The CDR3 length is 11 residues. CDR3 sequence (DNA): TGTGCCAGCAGGATGGGGGGCGAGCAGTACTTC. The encoded protein is CASRMGGEQYF.

This clone turned up a few times. The gene calls are TRBV7-9 and TRBJ2-7; 10 bases map to TRBD2. J gave up 2 bases and V 1 base, and 2 bases lay outside the gene matches. The germline V gene encodes CDR1 SEHNR and CDR2 FQNEAQ (reference sequence). The CDR3 loop spans 15 amino acids. The CDR3 loop is CASSLGTSGPYEQYF. CDR3 nucleotides: TGTGCCAGCAGCTTAGGGACTAGCGGTCCCTACGAGCAGTACTTC. Full variable domain (remainder filled in from reference TRBV7-9 and TRBJ2-7): DTGVSQNPRHKITKRGQNVTFRCDPISEHNRLYWYRQTLGQGPEFLTYFQNEAQLEKSRLLSDRFSAERPKGSFSTLEIQRTEQGDSAMYLCASSLGTSGPYEQYFGPGTRLTVT.

The chain uses TRBV15 and TRBJ2-5; a weak D match, TRBD2 (6 bases). In germline, CDR1 is LNHNV, CDR2 YYDKDF (reference sequence). V was pared by 2 bases and J by 4 bases, with 14 bases between. The CDR3 is 15 residues long. Here the CDR3 DNA reads TGTGCCACCAGCAGACCGGGAGTAGGCCGAGAGACCCAGTACTTC. Its translation is CATSRPGVGRETQYF.

This chain connects TRBV15 to TRBJ2-7, with unresolved D. V lost 0 bases and J lost 6, with 6 bases in between. Germline values: CDR1 LNHNV, CDR2 YYDKDF (reference sequence). The CDR3 sequence is 12 residues long. DNA of the CDR3: TGTGCCACCAGCAGAGAGGGTCTCGAGCAGTACTTC. Its protein is CATSREGLEQYF. The variable domain in full, with the rest retrieved from reference TRBV15 and TRBJ2-7, is DAMVIQNPRYQVTQFGKPVTLSCSQTLNHNVMYWYQQKSSQAPKLLFHYYDKDFNNEADTPDNFQSRRPNTSFCFLDIRSPGLGDTAMYLCATSREGLEQYFGPGTRLTVT.

The rearrangement uses TRBV27 and TRBJ2-1, with no clear D. The CDR3 has 18 amino acids. Trimming removed 0 bases at V and 5 bases at J, with 20 bases between. Germline-derived CDR1 and CDR2 are MNHEY and SMNVEV (reference sequence). CDR3 nucleotides: TGTGCCAGCAGTTTATCGATACGCCTAGTTGAAAAACACAATGAGCAGTTCTTC. It encodes CASSLSIRLVEKHNEQFF.

The V gene is TRBV4-2, the J gene TRBJ1-2; D not certain. Per the germline V gene, CDR1 is LGHNA and CDR2 is YNFKEQ. The CDR3 is 14 residues long. V was clipped by 2 bases and J by 2 bases, with 9 bases between them. CDR3 in amino acids: CASSQQLTNYGYTF. Here the CDR3 DNA reads TGTGCCAGCAGCCAACAGCTAACCAACTATGGCTACACCTTC.